The entry below describes one T cell receptor (beta chain). Germline-derived CDR1 and CDR2 are SGHNT and YYREEE (reference sequence). V shed 0 bases, J shed 1 base, and the junction held 3 bases outside the gene matches. This CDR3 contains 16 residues. The data were taken from a study of blood T cell repertoires in COVID-19. Across the study: Material from acute and convalescent COVID-19 was sourced from the United States, Italy and Spain. T cells, B-cell-depleted T cells, or PBMCs supplied cDNA or gDNA.

Profiling relied on immunoSEQ multiplex PCR, and the TCRdb table lists in-frame clones only, not all of them. The sample carries about 120,000 clones, roughly 85% recorded once. V and J are TRBV5-4 and TRBJ2-3; 9 nucleotides line up with TRBD2. Sequencing was done on a sample of peripheral blood. This receptor was taken from an elderly man with acute or convalescent COVID-19. CDR3 DNA sequence: TGTGCCAGCAGCTTGGGGCAGCGGGGGGGCACAGATACGCAGTATTTT. It is translated as CASSLGQRGGTDTQYF.